The present TCR beta chain was sequenced within a study of T cell repertoires in cytomegalovirus infection. Study-wide context: Public signatures in TCR beta pointed to CMV infection and matching HLA type.

Trimming cost V 3 bases and J 4 bases, with 13 bases left between them. Per germline, CDR1 MGHRA and CDR2 YSYEKL. The CDR3 has 15 amino acids. MiXCR was run by TCRdb on the reads, yielding one entry per CDR3 protein. The table lists a few hundred thousand distinct CDR3 sequences, 15% to 20% of them singletons, with about 45% in the top ten. This clonotype was sampled from a human donor in good health (CMV status not recorded). Some clones in this sample may be carry-over from other donors' samples. V is TRBV4-1 and J is TRBJ2-1; D may be TRBD1 (6 bases). The specimen was CD8+ T cells from PBMCs. The CDR3 is CASSQQDRSYNEQFF. As DNA, the CDR3 is TGCGCCAGCAGCCAGCAAGACAGGAGTTACAATGAGCAGTTCTTC.